This TCR beta chain was captured in a study of cytomegalovirus exposure and HLA in healthy donors. Healthy individuals who donated bone marrow served as the donors. Use of 60 Vbeta and 13 Jbeta primers characterized the PCR. The method was immunoSEQ multiplex PCR; TCRdb's version includes in-frame clones alone and lacks a portion of them. This listing includes under 60,000 clones. V gave up 0 bases and J gave up 12 bases, with 11 bases separating them. The CDR3 contains 12 residues. Germline V lookup: CDR1 MNHNY, CDR2 SVGAGI (reference sequence). The J gene is TRBJ1-2, the V gene TRBV6-6; maybe TRBD1 (6 bases). This clonotype originated in a woman aged 30 to 39 in good health and CMV-seropositive. The sequencing input was PBMCs. The CDR3 is CASSYSLQGDTF. The CDR3 DNA follows: TGTGCCAGCAGTTACTCGTTACAGGGAGACACCTTC.